The text below deals with one T cell receptor beta chain. The sample belongs to a study of PD-L1 blockade in urothelial cancer. For the study at large: Analysis of the blood was performed 3 weeks (second dose) and 6 weeks after treatment start.

CDR1 SNHLY and CDR2 FYNNEI come from the germline V gene. The CDR3 consists of 13 residues. V lost 8 bases and J lost 7, with 14 bases in between. Some clones are missing from TCRdb's copy, which holds only in-frame ones; the method was immunoSEQ multiplex PCR. The table records about 110,000 clones, around 85% of them present only once. This receptor was obtained from a man aged 45-65 years with urothelial cancer. This sample comprised PBMCs, obtained around atezolizumab (anti-PD-L1) treatment. This chain uses TRBV2 with TRBJ1-4; no definite D call. The DNA for the CDR3 is TGTGCCAGCCATGGAGGGAAGGGTGAAAAACTGTTTTTT. Protein sequence: CASHGGKGEKLFF.